This T cell receptor beta chain was captured in a study of T cells in Graves' hyperthyroidism and ophthalmopathy. The overall study: Before treatment of any kind, peripheral blood was taken at initial diagnosis.

About this clonotype: Its antigen remains unidentified.

The investigators amplified TCR beta CDR3 regions from RNA transcripts. Carried out on the TCR CDR3, a first-round RT-PCR used the HTBI primer set. TCRdb re-analysed the multiplex PCR reads in MiXCR, keeping a single row per CDR3 protein. Among almost 500,000 distinct CDR3 sequences, around a fifth were seen once, and the ten largest hold approximately 49%. Study outcomes and limitations: Appearing also in blood were most of the thyroid clonotypes expanded above 0.001.

In making diagnoses, clinical symptoms, serum thyroxine and TRAb, thyroid ultrasound and orbital computed tomography were all used. PBMCs came from over 8.5 ml fresh peripheral blood. The V gene end was trimmed by 10 bases and the J gene end by 3 bases; junction bases not matched to a gene: 7. This CDR3 comprises 14 residues. V is TRBV12-3 or TRBV12-4 and J is TRBJ2-3, with 10 bases that match TRBD2. This sequence was found in a woman in her sixties or seventies with Graves' ophthalmopathy. Sequenced sample: blood. The CDR3 spells CAIVEREGTDTQYF. The CDR3 DNA is TGTGCCATAGTGGAGCGGGAGGGAACAGATACGCAGTATTTT.